This T cell receptor beta chain was sequenced during a study of neurological immune-mediated disorders. Study background: Secondary progressive disease was present in 3, and relapsing-remitting disease in 31, of the approximately 35 multiple sclerosis patients.

There are many counts of this clonotype. Its antigen is unknown. Whenever a sequencing run was performed, it yielded over 160 million TCR-beta sequences from 15-18 subjects. TCRdb reprocessed the 5' RACE reads with MiXCR, giving one entry per CDR3 protein. The table has about 35,000 distinct CDR3 sequences, 3.8% seen once; the top ten hold around 2%. Regarding the study as a whole: Falling below healthy controls, multiple sclerosis showed the least TCR clonal expansion, while HTLV-1-associated myelopathy showed the most.

Trimming cost V 6 bases and J 2 bases; bases outside gene matches: 10. The CDR3 extends over 15 amino acids. CDR1 DFQATT and CDR2 SNEGSKA come from the germline V gene (reference sequence). The rearrangement joins TRBV20-1 to TRBJ2-5; 9 bases line up with TRBD2. The sequence was obtained from a man aged 25-45 years with multiple sclerosis. The specimen sequenced was PBMCs. The CDR3 bases are TGCAGTGCCAAAGGGCTAGCGGGGACTCAAGAGACCCAGTACTTC. Translation: CSAKGLAGTQETQYF.